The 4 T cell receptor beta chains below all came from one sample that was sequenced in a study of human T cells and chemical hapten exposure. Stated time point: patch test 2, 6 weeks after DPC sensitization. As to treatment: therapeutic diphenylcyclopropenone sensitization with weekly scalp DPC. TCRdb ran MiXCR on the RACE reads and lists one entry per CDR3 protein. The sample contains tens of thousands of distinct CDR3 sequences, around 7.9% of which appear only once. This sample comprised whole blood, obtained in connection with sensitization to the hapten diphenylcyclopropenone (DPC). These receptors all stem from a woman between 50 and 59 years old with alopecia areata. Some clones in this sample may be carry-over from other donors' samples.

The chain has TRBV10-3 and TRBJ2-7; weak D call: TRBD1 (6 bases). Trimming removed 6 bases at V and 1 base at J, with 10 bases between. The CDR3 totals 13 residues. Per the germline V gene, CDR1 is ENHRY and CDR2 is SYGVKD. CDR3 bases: TGTGCCATCAGCCGGGACACGTCCTACGAGCAGTACTTC. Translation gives CAISRDTSYEQYF.

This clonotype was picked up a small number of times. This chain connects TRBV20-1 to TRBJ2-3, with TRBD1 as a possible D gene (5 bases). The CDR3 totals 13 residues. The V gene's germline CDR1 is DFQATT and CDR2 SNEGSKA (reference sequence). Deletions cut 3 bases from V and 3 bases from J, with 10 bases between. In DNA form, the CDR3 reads TGCAGTGCTAGTCAGGGATTTACAGATACGCAGTATTTT. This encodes CSASQGFTDTQYF.

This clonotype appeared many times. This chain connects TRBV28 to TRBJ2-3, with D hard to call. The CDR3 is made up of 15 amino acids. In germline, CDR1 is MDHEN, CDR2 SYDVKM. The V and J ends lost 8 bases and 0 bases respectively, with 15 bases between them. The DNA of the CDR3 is TGTGCCAGCCTTACCCCTGCAGGAAGCACAGATACGCAGTATTTT. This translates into CASLTPAGSTDTQYF.

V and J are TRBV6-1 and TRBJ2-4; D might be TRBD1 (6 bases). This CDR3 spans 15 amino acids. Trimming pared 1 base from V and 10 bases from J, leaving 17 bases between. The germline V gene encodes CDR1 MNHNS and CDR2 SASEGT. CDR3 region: CASSEGGHGTRIQYF. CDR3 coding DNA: TGTGCCAGCAGTGAAGGGGGACACGGCACGAGGATTCAGTACTTC.